The source of this T cell receptor beta chain is a study of blood T cell repertoires in COVID-19. Study as a whole: Collection of acute and convalescent COVID-19 samples took place in the United States, Italy and Spain. Sources were T cells, B-cell-depleted T cells, or PBMCs; the material itself was cDNA or gDNA.

Methods used by the authors: Estimated nucleated cell counts came from reference gene primer amplification. The protocol was immunoSEQ multiplex PCR, while the TCRdb copy is restricted to in-frame clones and leaves out a portion. That table supplies the V and J calls and clone size; D and trimming were determined from the DNA. Here the sample spans approximately 70,000 clones, 80% to 95% being singletons. From germline, CDR1 is LGHDT and CDR2 YNNKEL (reference sequence). The CDR3 has 12 amino acids. V gave up 4 bases and J gave up 11 bases, with 13 bases separating them. The sequence was obtained from a woman aged 60-75 years with active COVID-19. The sequencing input was peripheral blood. The rearrangement links TRBV3-1 (or the pseudogene TRBV3-2) to TRBJ2-3; no clear D. CDR3 in amino acids: CASSRRDKLQYF. The DNA for the CDR3 is TGTGCCAGCAGCCGCCGCGACAAGCTGCAGTATTTT.